A single sample gave rise to the 23 T cell receptor beta chains below, sequenced in a study of blood T cell repertoires in COVID-19. This table comes from immunoSEQ multiplex PCR, and its TCRdb copy is limited to in-frame clones, with some not included. The sample has about 28,000 clones; roughly 87% are singletons. Sequenced input: peripheral blood. The receptors were sampled from a man in his 60s with active COVID-19.

The chain has TRBV6-6 and TRBJ2-5, with 10 positions matching TRBD2. V lost 6 bases, J lost 4 bases, and 8 bases stayed unmatched. CDR3 length: 15 amino acids. In germline, CDR1 is MNHNY, CDR2 SVGAGI (reference sequence). This CDR3 reads CASSHLSGGTETQYF. For the CDR3, the DNA is TGTGCCAGCAGCCACCTTAGCGGGGGGACAGAGACCCAGTACTTC.

The chain is built from TRBV9 and TRBJ1-3; D call uncertain. The CDR3 sequence is 13 residues long. The germline gives CDR1 SGDLS, CDR2 YYNGEE. V gave up 3 bases and J gave up 8 bases, with 12 bases separating them. CDR3 amino acids: CASSAYTRDTIYF. DNA of the CDR3: TGTGCCAGCAGCGCTTATACGAGGGACACCATATATTTT.

This sequence joins TRBV28 and TRBJ1-4; no reliable D call. V gave up 6 bases and J gave up 4 bases, with 24 bases separating them. Germline V gene sequence: CDR1 MDHEN, CDR2 SYDVKM. This CDR3 is 18 amino acids long. The CDR3 DNA reads TGTGCCAGCAGCCTGAGGGCCGGACTCCCGATCGGTAATGAAAAACTGTTTTTT. Amino acid sequence: CASSLRAGLPIGNEKLFF. Based on the CDR3 plus reference TRBV28 and TRBJ1-4, the full variable domain is DVKVTQSSRYLVKRTGEKVFLECVQDMDHENMFWYRQDPGLGLRLIYFSYDVKMKEKGDIPEGYSVSREKKERFSLILESASTNQTSMYLCASSLRAGLPIGNEKLFFGSGTQLSVL.

The chain combines TRBV10-2 with TRBJ2-7; TRBD1 matches 7 bases. Trimming removed 2 bases from V and 1 base from J; junction bases left unmatched: 2. The CDR3 loop spans 14 amino acids. Germline CDR1 and CDR2: WSHSY and SAAADI. CDR3 nucleotides: TGCGCCAGCAGTGAGCCGGGACAGTCCTACGAGCAGTACTTC. Its protein product is CASSEPGQSYEQYF.

V usage is TRBV7-8 and J usage is TRBJ2-2; D is perhaps TRBD1 (5 bases). From germline, CDR1 is SGHVS and CDR2 FQNEAQ. V lost 5 bases and J 3 bases, leaving 10 bases between the germline ends. The CDR3 sequence is 14 residues long. The CDR3 region has the DNA TGTGCCAGCAGCATCACGACAGACACCGGGGAGCTGTTTTTT. Translation gives CASSITTDTGELFF.

This sequence joins TRBV7-9 and TRBJ2-3; TRBD1 is a possible D gene (5 bases). Germline V CDR1 and CDR2: SEHNR, FQNEAQ (reference sequence). Trimming stripped 1 base from V and 1 base from J, with 12 bases between. The CDR3 has 16 amino acids. As DNA, the CDR3 is TGTGCCAGCAGCTTAGGGGGCGGAACTGGCACAGATACGCAGTATTTT. Residues: CASSLGGGTGTDTQYF.

The CDR3 region has the DNA TGTGCCAGCAGCGGGCGGGCCGGGGGTAATTATGGAAACACCATATATTTT. Translated, it gives CASSGRAGGNYGNTIYF. The J gene is TRBJ1-3, the V gene TRBV9; TRBD1 might be the D (5 bases). The CDR3 loop spans 17 amino acids. Between the trimmed V and J ends, which lost 3 bases and 3 bases, there was a span of 19 bases. CDR1 and CDR2 from the germline V gene are SGDLS and YYNGEE.

V and J are TRBV27 and TRBJ2-7; tentatively, D is TRBD2 (6 bases). Trimming cost V 6 bases and J 7 bases, with 10 bases left between them. Per germline, CDR1 MNHEY and CDR2 SMNVEV (reference sequence). The CDR3 loop spans 11 amino acids. CDR3 nucleotide sequence: TGTGCCAGCAGCCGAGGAGGGGAGCAGTACTTC. It codes for CASSRGGEQYF.

This clone was seen only once. V gene TRBV3-1 (or the pseudogene TRBV3-2) combines with J gene TRBJ2-5; 8 positions match TRBD2. J lost 3 bases, V lost 0 bases, and 6 bases had no gene match. CDR3 length equals 16 residues. The V gene's germline CDR1 is LGHDT and CDR2 YNNKEL (reference sequence). CDR3 loop: CASSQESGTREETQYF. The CDR3 DNA sequence: TGTGCCAGCAGCCAAGAGTCCGGGACTAGGGAAGAGACCCAGTACTTC.

This clone was seen only once. The chain has TRBV7-3 and TRBJ2-1, with 9 bases matching TRBD2. This CDR3 has 15 amino acids. The trim removed 4 bases at V and 5 bases at J, leaving 6 bases unmatched. CDR1 SGHTA and CDR2 FQGTGA come from the germline V gene. The CDR3 region is CASSSLAGNNNEQFF. CDR3 bases: TGTGCCAGCAGCTCTCTAGCGGGGAATAACAATGAGCAGTTCTTC.

The J gene is TRBJ1-1, the V gene TRBV6-5; perhaps TRBD1 as D (5 bases). V shed 3 bases and J shed 5 bases, with 13 bases lying between them. The germline V gene encodes CDR1 MNHEY and CDR2 SVGAGI. The CDR3 is 14 amino acids. The CDR3 is CASSYSGFGTEAFF. The CDR3 nucleotides read TGTGCCAGCAGTTATTCAGGGTTTGGGACTGAAGCTTTCTTT.

On this clone itself: The sample holds other DNA sequences that translate to the same CDR3. V is TRBV7-9 and J is TRBJ2-3; no reliable D call. Germline assignment: CDR1 SEHNR and CDR2 FQNEAQ (reference sequence). The CDR3 is 12 amino acids. The V and J ends lost 5 bases and 4 bases respectively, with 7 bases between them. The chain's CDR3 is CASSPLSDTQYF. The CDR3 DNA follows: TGTGCCAGCAGCCCCCTTTCAGATACGCAGTATTTT. The full variable domain, rest sourced from reference TRBV7-9 and TRBJ2-3, is DTGVSQNPRHKITKRGQNVTFRCDPISEHNRLYWYRQTLGQGPEFLTYFQNEAQLEKSRLLSDRFSAERPKGSFSTLEIQRTEQGDSAMYLCASSPLSDTQYFGPGTRLTVL.

This chain links TRBV21-1 with TRBJ1-2; the table names TRBD1, a call not compared with the DNA. TRBV21-1 is listed as a pseudogene. The CDR3 has 17 residues. The CDR3 protein is CASSNDFRGQWSYGYTF. The CDR3 coding sequence is TGTGCCAGCAGCAATGATTTCAGGGGGCAGTGGAGCTATGGCTACACCTTC.

The chain combines TRBV19 with TRBJ2-5; TRBD1 is a possible D gene (6 bases). The length of the CDR3 is 14 residues. Germline CDR1 is LNHDA and CDR2 is SQIVND (reference sequence). With 3 bases removed from V and 5 bases from J, the gap between germline ends came to 13 bases. The CDR3 region has the DNA TGTGCCAGTAGTATGGGGCAGGGGATCGAGACCCAGTACTTC. Translation gives CASSMGQGIETQYF.

The chain couples TRBV11-2 to TRBJ2-7; a weak D match, TRBD1 (6 bases). The germline V gene encodes CDR1 SGHAT and CDR2 FQNNGV. CDR3 length equals 13 residues. V was clipped by 4 bases and J by 5 bases, with 12 bases between them. The CDR3 DNA reads as TGTGCCAGCAGCTACGGGACAATCGACGAGCAGTACTTC. It is translated as CASSYGTIDEQYF.

This clone was seen only a few times. CDR3 loop: CATSTTQSYTF. DNA of the CDR3: TGTGCCACCAGCACGACACAGAGCTACACCTTC. This rearrangement joins TRBV15 to TRBJ1-2; no clear D gene. CDR1 is LNHNV and CDR2 is YYDKDF in the germline V gene (reference sequence). The CDR3 sequence is 11 residues long. The germline V and J ends were trimmed by 4 bases and 9 bases, with 9 bases remaining between them.

This CDR3 is CASSVGTLLSTDTQYF. The CDR3, as DNA: TGTGCCAGCAGCGTCGGGACACTCCTTAGCACAGATACGCAGTATTTT. The J gene is TRBJ2-3, the V gene TRBV9; tentative D call: TRBD1 (6 bases). CDR3 length: 16 amino acids. Trimming pared 2 bases from V and 0 bases from J, leaving 13 bases between. Per germline, CDR1 SGDLS and CDR2 YYNGEE. Full variable domain (remainder filled in from reference TRBV9 and TRBJ2-3): DSGVTQTPKHLITATGQRVTLRCSPRSGDLSVYWYQQSLDQGLQFLIQYYNGEERAKGNILERFSAQQFPDLHSELNLSSLELGDSALYFCASSVGTLLSTDTQYFGPGTRLTVL.

This clone appeared once. The J gene is TRBJ2-7, the V gene TRBV7-2; TRBD2 aligns across 10 bases. After removal of 2 bases from V and 3 bases from J, the junction contained 1 base not matched to a gene. Germline CDR1 is SGHTA and CDR2 is FQGNSA. The length of the CDR3 is 14 residues. The CDR3 DNA is TGTGCCAGCAGCTTATCTAGCGGGGGCTACGAGCAGTACTTC. As protein: CASSLSSGGYEQYF.

This clone showed up just a few times. V and J are TRBV6-5 and TRBJ1-2; weak D call: TRBD1 (5 bases). Germline V gene lookup returns CDR1 MNHEY and CDR2 SVGAGI. Trimming removed 0 bases from V and 6 bases from J, with 11 bases in between. The CDR3 totals 14 residues. CDR3 loop: CASSYSTDNNGYTF. CDR3 coding DNA: TGTGCCAGCAGTTACTCGACAGATAATAATGGCTACACCTTC.

The chain has TRBV5-4 and TRBJ2-1; D perhaps matches TRBD2 (6 bases). CDR3 size: 16 residues. Trimming pared 4 bases from V and 5 bases from J, leaving 19 bases between. Germline V gives CDR1 SGHNT, CDR2 YYREEE (reference sequence). Here the CDR3 DNA reads TGTGCCAGCAGCGACGCAGGGACTCCCCCGAACAATGAGCAGTTCTTC. Encoded protein: CASSDAGTPPNNEQFF.

The chain uses TRBV4-1 and TRBJ2-4, with D maybe TRBD1 (5 bases). Germline V gene sequence: CDR1 MGHRA, CDR2 YSYEKL. The CDR3 runs 16 residues. V lost 1 base and J 0 bases, leaving 10 bases between the germline ends. The CDR3 protein is CASSQVATVAKNIQYF. In DNA, the CDR3 is TGCGCCAGCAGCCAAGTCGCGACAGTAGCCAAAAACATTCAGTACTTC.

The sample holds a few counts of this clone. The chain links TRBV2 to TRBJ1-5, with 9 bases matching TRBD1. The CDR3 covers 14 residues. V lost 8 bases and J lost 4; bases outside the gene matches: 6. The germline V gene has CDR1 SNHLY and CDR2 FYNNEI. The CDR3 spells CASLGQGGNQPQHF. CDR3 nucleotide sequence: TGTGCCAGCCTGGGACAGGGCGGGAATCAGCCCCAGCATTTT.

The chain carries TRBV5-4 and TRBJ2-2; 8 bases are a match to TRBD2. Germline V gene lookup returns CDR1 SGHNT and CDR2 YYREEE (reference sequence). The CDR3 length is 17 residues. V gave up 3 bases and J gave up 4 bases; unmatched junction bases: 11. The CDR3 protein is CASSSAGDPFLTGELFF. The CDR3 coding sequence is TGTGCCAGCAGCTCAGCGGGGGACCCTTTTCTCACCGGGGAGCTGTTTTTT. The variable domain in full, with the rest retrieved from reference TRBV5-4 and TRBJ2-2, is ETGVTQSPTHLIKTRGQQVTLRCSSQSGHNTVSWYQQALGQGPQFIFQYYREEENGRGNFPPRFSGLQFPNYSSELNVNALELDDSALYLCASSSAGDPFLTGELFFGEGSRLTVL.